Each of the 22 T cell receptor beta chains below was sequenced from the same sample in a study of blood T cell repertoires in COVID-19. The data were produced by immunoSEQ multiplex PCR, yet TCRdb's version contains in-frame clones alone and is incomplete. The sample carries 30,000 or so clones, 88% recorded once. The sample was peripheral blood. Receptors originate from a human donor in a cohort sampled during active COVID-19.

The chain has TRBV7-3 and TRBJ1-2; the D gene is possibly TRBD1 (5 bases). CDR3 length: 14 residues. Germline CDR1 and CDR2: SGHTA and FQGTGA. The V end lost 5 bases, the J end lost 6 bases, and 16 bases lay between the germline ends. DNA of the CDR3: TGTGCCAGCAGCCCCGTGGGCGGGGGAGATGGCTACACCTTC. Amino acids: CASSPVGGGDGYTF.

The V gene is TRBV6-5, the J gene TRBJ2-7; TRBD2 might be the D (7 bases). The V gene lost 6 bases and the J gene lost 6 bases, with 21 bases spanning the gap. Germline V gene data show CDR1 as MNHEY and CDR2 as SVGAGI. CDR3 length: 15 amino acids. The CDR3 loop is CASSRGTGGASEQYF. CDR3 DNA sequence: TGTGCCAGCAGCCGTGGGACTGGGGGGGCTTCCGAGCAGTACTTC.

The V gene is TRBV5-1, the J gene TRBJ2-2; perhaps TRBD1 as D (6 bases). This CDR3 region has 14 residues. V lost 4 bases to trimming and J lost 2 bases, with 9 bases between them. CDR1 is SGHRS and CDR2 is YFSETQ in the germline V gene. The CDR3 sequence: CASSEDSNTGELFF. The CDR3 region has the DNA TGCGCCAGCAGCGAGGACAGCAACACCGGGGAGCTGTTTTTT.

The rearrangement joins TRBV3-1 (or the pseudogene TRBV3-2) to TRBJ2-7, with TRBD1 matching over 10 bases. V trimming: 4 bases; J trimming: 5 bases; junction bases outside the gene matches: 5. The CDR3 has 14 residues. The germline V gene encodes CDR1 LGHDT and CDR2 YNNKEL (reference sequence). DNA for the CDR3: TGTGCCAGCAGCCTTCGGGACAGGGGACACGAGCAGTACTTC. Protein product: CASSLRDRGHEQYF.

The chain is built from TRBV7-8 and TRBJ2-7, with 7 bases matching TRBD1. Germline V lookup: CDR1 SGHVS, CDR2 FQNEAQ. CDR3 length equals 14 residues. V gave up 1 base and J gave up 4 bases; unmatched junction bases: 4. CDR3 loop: CASSLEGGAYEQYF. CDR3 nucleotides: TGTGCCAGCAGCTTAGAAGGGGGCGCGTACGAGCAGTACTTC.

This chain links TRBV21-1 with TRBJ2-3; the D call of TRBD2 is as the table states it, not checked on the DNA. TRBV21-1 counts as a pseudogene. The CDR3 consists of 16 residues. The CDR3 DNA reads TGTGCCAGCAGCAAGAGGAGGCTAGCGGGGACAGATACGCAGTATTTT. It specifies CASSKRRLAGTDTQYF.

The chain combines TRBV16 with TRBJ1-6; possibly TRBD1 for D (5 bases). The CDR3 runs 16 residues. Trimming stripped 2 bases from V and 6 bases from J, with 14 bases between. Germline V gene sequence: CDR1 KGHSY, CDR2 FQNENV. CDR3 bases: TGTGCCAGCAGCCAAAACCCTAGACAGCCTAATTCACCCCTCCACTTT. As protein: CASSQNPRQPNSPLHF.

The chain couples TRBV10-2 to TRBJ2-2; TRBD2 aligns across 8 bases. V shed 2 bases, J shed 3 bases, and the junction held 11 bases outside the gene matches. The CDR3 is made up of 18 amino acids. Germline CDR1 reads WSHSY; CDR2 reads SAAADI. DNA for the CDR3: TGCGCCAGCAGTGAGCCCCGCCTCGGGGGGGCGCACACCGGGGAGCTGTTTTTT. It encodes CASSEPRLGGAHTGELFF.

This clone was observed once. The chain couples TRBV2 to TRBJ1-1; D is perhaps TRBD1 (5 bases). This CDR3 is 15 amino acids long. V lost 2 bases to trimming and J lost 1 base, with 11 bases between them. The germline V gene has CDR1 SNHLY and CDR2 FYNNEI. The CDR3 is CASSELRVTNTEAFF. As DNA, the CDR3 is TGTGCCAGCAGTGAACTCAGGGTGACGAACACTGAAGCTTTCTTT.

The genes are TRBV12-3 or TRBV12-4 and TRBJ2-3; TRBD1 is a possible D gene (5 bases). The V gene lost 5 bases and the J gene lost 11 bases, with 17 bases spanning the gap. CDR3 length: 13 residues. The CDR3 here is CASSPPDSLRQYF. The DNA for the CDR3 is TGTGCCAGCAGTCCACCCGACAGTTTACGGCAGTATTTT.

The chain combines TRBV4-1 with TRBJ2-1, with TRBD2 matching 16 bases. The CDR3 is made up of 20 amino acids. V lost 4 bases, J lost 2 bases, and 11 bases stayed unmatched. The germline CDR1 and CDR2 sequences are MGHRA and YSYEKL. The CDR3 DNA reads TGCGCCAGCAGCCGGTCCGGGACTAGCGGGGGGGCCGACGCCTACAATGAGCAGTTCTTC. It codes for CASSRSGTSGGADAYNEQFF.

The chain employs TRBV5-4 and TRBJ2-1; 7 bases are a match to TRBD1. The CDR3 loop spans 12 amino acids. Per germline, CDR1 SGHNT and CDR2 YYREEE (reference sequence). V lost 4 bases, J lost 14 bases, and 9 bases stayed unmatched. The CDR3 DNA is TGTGCCAGCAGCGTCACCACAGGGGTGGAGTTCTTC. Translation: CASSVTTGVEFF.

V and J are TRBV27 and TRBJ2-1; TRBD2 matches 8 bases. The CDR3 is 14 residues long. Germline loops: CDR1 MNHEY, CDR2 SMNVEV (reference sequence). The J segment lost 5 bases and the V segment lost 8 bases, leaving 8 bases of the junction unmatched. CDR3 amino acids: CASGERGPNNEQFF. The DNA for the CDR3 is TGTGCCAGCGGAGAGCGGGGGCCAAACAATGAGCAGTTCTTC.

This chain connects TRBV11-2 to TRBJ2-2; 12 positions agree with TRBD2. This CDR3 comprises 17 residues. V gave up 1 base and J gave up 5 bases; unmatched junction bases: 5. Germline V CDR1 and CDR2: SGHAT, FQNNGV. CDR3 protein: CASSLGLAGGRTGELFF. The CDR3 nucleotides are TGTGCCAGCAGCTTAGGTCTAGCGGGGGGGCGTACCGGGGAGCTGTTTTTT.

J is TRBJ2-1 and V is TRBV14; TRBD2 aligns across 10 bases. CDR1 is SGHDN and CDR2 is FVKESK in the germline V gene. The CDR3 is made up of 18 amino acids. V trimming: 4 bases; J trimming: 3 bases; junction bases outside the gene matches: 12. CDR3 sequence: CASSPGSGGARFYNEQFF. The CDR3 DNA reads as TGTGCCAGCAGCCCCGGGAGCGGGGGGGCAAGGTTCTACAATGAGCAGTTCTTC.

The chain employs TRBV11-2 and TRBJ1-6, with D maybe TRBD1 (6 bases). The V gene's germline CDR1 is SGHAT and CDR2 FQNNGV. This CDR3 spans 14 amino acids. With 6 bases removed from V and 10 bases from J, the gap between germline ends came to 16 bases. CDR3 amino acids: CASRKQGSRSPLHF. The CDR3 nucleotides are TGTGCCAGCAGAAAACAGGGTTCGCGGTCACCCCTCCACTTT.

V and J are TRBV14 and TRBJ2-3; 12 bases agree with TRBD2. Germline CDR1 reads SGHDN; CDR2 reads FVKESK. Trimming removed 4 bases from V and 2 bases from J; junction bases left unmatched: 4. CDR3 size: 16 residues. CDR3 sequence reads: CASSPWTSGATDTQYF. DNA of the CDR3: TGTGCCAGCAGCCCCTGGACTAGCGGGGCCACAGATACGCAGTATTTT.

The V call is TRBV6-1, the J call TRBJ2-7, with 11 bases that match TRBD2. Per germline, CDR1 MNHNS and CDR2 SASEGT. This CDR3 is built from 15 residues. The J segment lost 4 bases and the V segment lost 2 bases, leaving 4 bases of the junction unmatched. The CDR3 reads CASSENPSGGYEQYF. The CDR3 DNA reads TGTGCCAGCAGTGAAAATCCTAGCGGGGGGTACGAGCAGTACTTC.

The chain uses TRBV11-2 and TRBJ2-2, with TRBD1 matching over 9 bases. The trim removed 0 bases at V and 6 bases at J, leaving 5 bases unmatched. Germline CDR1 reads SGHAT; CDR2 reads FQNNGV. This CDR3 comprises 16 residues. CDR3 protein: CASSLDRTGEAGELFF. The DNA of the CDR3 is TGTGCCAGCAGCTTAGATAGGACAGGGGAGGCCGGGGAGCTGTTTTTT.

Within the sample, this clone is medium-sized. CDR3 sequence reads: CASSLWASNPTDYGYTF. CDR3 DNA sequence: TGTGCCAGCAGCTTGTGGGCCAGCAACCCGACCGACTATGGCTACACCTTC. V gene TRBV5-5 combines with J gene TRBJ1-2, with unresolved D. Germline-derived CDR1 and CDR2 are SGHKS and YYEKEE (reference sequence). V was cut by 1 base and J by 3 bases, with 19 bases left in between. The CDR3 loop spans 17 amino acids.

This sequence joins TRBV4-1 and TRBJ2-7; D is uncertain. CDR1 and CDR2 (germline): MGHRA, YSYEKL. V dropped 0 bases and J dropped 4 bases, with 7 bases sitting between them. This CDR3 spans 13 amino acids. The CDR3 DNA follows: TGCGCCAGCAGCCAAGATGGGCCTTACGAGCAGTACTTC. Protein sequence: CASSQDGPYEQYF.

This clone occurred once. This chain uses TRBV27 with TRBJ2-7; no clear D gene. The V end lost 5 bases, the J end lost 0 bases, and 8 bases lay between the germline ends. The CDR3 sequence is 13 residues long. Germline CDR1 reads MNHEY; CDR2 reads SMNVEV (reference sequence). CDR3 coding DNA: TGTGCCAGCAGTCCCGGGTCCTCCTACGAGCAGTACTTC. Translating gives CASSPGSSYEQYF.